These 27 T cell receptor beta chains share one sample of origin, sequenced in a study of Graves' ophthalmopathy and Graves' hyperthyroidism (dated by TCRdb to between 2017 and 2018). The sequencer was an Illumina HiSeq 2000. For repertoire sequencing, the TCR beta CDR3 regions were amplified from RNA transcripts. The first round of RT-PCR was done with HTBI primers and the Qiagen OneStep RT-PCR kit, and was followed by a second round of multiplex PCR, then size selection and purification. TCRdb trimmed the raw reads at Q25, called clones with MiXCR and kept productive beta chains. Merged by CDR3 protein, the rows form single entries marked with the most common genes and DNA. Within this sample are 740,000 or so distinct CDR3 sequences, with about 44% of them counted one time only. 40% to 45% of the sample is in the top ten clones. The sequenced sample consisted of peripheral blood. These receptors were obtained from an adult man with Graves' ophthalmopathy.

This sequence joins TRBV29-1 and TRBJ2-2, with D possibly matching TRBD1 (7 bases). CDR3 length: 13 amino acids. Germline V CDR1 and CDR2: SQVTM, ANQGSEA. V was pared by 7 bases and J by 2 bases, with 11 bases between. CDR3 DNA sequence: TGCAGCGGGGGGGACAGAAACACCGGGGAGCTGTTTTTT. This translates into CSGGDRNTGELFF.

This clonotype came up many times. V is TRBV2 and J is TRBJ2-5, with D unclear. Trimming took off 9 bases at V and 3 bases at J, with 5 bases between the two ends. The CDR3 covers 10 residues. From germline, CDR1 is SNHLY and CDR2 FYNNEI. CDR3 bases: TGTGCCAGTCAGGAAGAGACCCAGTACTTC. This encodes CASQEETQYF.

The chain uses TRBV7-9 and TRBJ1-4; 9 bases match TRBD1. Per germline, CDR1 SEHNR and CDR2 FQNEAQ (reference sequence). The length of the CDR3 is 16 residues. The junction had 13 bases not matched to a gene; V was cut back by 4 bases and J by 10 bases. CDR3 nucleotides: TGTGCCAGCAGCTCCGCGGGTGCGGGACAGGGCGGAAAACTGTTTTTT. It codes for CASSSAGAGQGGKLFF.

Comments on this clonotype: A read error may account for a junction end that differs from germline. In nucleotides, the CDR3 is TGTGCCAGCAGTTACTTGGGCAGGGTCCTCACTAATGAAAAACTGTTTTTT. It encodes CASSYLGRVLTNEKLFF. The rearrangement joins TRBV10-3 to TRBJ1-4; perhaps TRBD1 as D (5 bases). Germline V gene lookup returns CDR1 ENHRY and CDR2 SYGVKD. The CDR3 consists of 17 residues.

The rearrangement uses TRBV13 and TRBJ2-7, with 9 bases fitting TRBD2. The CDR3 loop spans 18 amino acids. Germline V gives CDR1 PRHDT, CDR2 FYEKMQ (reference sequence). Germline trimming cut 1 base from V and 4 bases from J; bases unmatched to any gene: 14. CDR3 nucleotides: TGTGCCAGCAGCTTAGAGGGCGGGAGGGCCTTCAGATCGTACGAGCAGTACTTC. Translation: CASSLEGGRAFRSYEQYF.

This clonotype came up many times. The rearrangement links TRBV14 to TRBJ1-2; 9 bases are shared with TRBD1. The germline CDR1 and CDR2 sequences are SGHDN and FVKESK. Germline trimming cut 5 bases from V and 6 bases from J; bases unmatched to any gene: 13. The CDR3 contains 16 residues. CDR3 residues: CASSTTSGQGVHGYTF. CDR3 coding DNA: TGTGCCAGCAGCACTACCTCGGGACAGGGAGTCCATGGCTACACCTTC.

The V and J genes are TRBV10-3 and TRBJ2-7; perhaps D is TRBD1 or TRBD2 (5 bases each). Trimming removed 5 bases from V and 3 bases from J, with 14 bases in between. CDR1 and CDR2 from the germline V gene are ENHRY and SYGVKD. This CDR3 is built from 14 residues. The CDR3 DNA reads TGTGCCATCAGTACAGGTCCGGGGAGCTACGAGCAGTACTTC. This codes for CAISTGPGSYEQYF.

At least ten counts were recorded for this clonotype. This chain uses TRBV13 with TRBJ1-6, with TRBD1 as a possible D gene (5 bases). The CDR3 loop spans 13 amino acids. Germline V CDR1 and CDR2: PRHDT, FYEKMQ (reference sequence). Trimming took off 4 bases at V and 8 bases at J, with 9 bases between the two ends. In DNA form, the CDR3 reads TGTGCCAGCAGCTCAATCAGGGATTCACCCCTCCACTTT. Translation gives CASSSIRDSPLHF.

The gene calls are TRBV5-5 and TRBJ2-5; D is tentatively TRBD1 or TRBD2 (5 bases each). V lost 0 bases and J 7 bases, leaving 19 bases between the germline ends. CDR1 and CDR2 from the germline V gene are SGHKS and YYEKEE (reference sequence). The CDR3 is 16 residues long. CDR3 sequence reads: CASSLALRDRRWTQYF. CDR3 in DNA: TGTGCCAGCAGCTTGGCGCTCCGGGACCGCAGGTGGACCCAGTACTTC.

As to this clonotype: A much larger clone sits a single nucleotide away, making a read error possible. The V gene is TRBV20-1, the J gene TRBJ1-1; D perhaps matches TRBD1 (6 bases). Trimming took 3 bases from V and 2 from J, leaving 19 bases between them. The CDR3 consists of 16 residues. CDR1 is DFQATT, CDR2 SNEGSKA, per germline (reference sequence). The CDR3 nucleotides are TGCAGTGCTAGTGGCCCGCACACAGGGATCAACACTGAAGCTTTCTTT. Residues: CSASGPHTGINTEAFF.

This clonotype was counted a single time. The chain recombines TRBV2 with TRBJ2-7; D is possibly TRBD1 or TRBD2 (5 bases each). The assigned J gene may be wrong: the sequence end matches TRBJ2-1 better. This CDR3 spans 13 amino acids. Per germline, CDR1 SNHLY and CDR2 FYNNEI. Written as DNA, the CDR3 is TGTGCCAGCAGTGAAGCGGGGGTGGGTGAGCAGTTCTTC. It codes for CASSEAGVGEQFF.

The rearrangement uses TRBV7-9 and TRBJ1-3, with D perhaps matching TRBD1 (5 bases). V gave up 2 bases and J gave up 5 bases, with 13 bases separating them. Germline CDR1 and CDR2: SEHNR and FQNEAQ (reference sequence). The CDR3 is made up of 15 amino acids. CDR3 residues: CASSLKGDGRNTIYF. The DNA for the CDR3 is TGTGCCAGCAGCTTAAAAGGGGACGGGCGAAACACCATATATTTT.

The rearrangement links TRBV24-1 to TRBJ1-2; no clear D gene. This CDR3 has 13 amino acids. Germline assignment: CDR1 KGHDR and CDR2 SFDVKD. V was shortened by 6 bases and J by 3 bases, with 10 bases between the two germline ends. CDR3 in DNA: TGTGCCACCAGTTCAGCCGGGGACTATGGCTACACCTTC. This encodes CATSSAGDYGYTF.

This clonotype came up once. A much bigger clone sits one base away, suggesting this may be a read error. The chain is built from TRBV6-1 and TRBJ1-3; no reliable D call. This CDR3 region has 16 residues. The germline gives CDR1 MNHNS, CDR2 SASEGT. Trimming left V 10 bases short and J 0 bases short, with 19 bases between. The DNA for the CDR3 is TGTGCCATCGGCGGGAATGGCCCCAGCTCTGGAAACACCATATATTTT. Residues: CAIGGNGPSSGNTIYF.

There are many counts of this clonotype. V usage is TRBV7-2 and J usage is TRBJ2-7; 8 bases match TRBD2. Germline-derived CDR1 and CDR2 are SGHTA and FQGNSA. V trimming: 0 bases; J trimming: 0 bases; junction bases outside the gene matches: 4. The CDR3 sequence is 16 residues long. The CDR3 nucleotides read TGTGCCAGCAGCTTAGCTAGCGGGAACCCCTCCTACGAGCAGTACTTC. Its translation: CASSLASGNPSYEQYF.

The CDR3 reads CSARRTSGSLSYEQYF. CDR3 nucleotides: TGCAGTGCTAGACGGACTAGCGGGAGCCTCTCCTACGAGCAGTACTTC. This chain uses TRBV20-1 with TRBJ2-7; 13 nucleotides match TRBD2. This CDR3 has 16 residues. Germline CDR1 reads DFQATT; CDR2 reads SNEGSKA (reference sequence). Germline trimming cut 2 bases from V and 0 bases from J; bases unmatched to any gene: 4.

V is TRBV25-1 and J is TRBJ2-5; TRBD1 is a possible D gene (5 bases). This CDR3 comprises 14 residues. V lost 5 bases and J 2 bases, leaving 12 bases between the germline ends. Looked up from germline, CDR1 is MGHDK and CDR2 is SYGVNS. The CDR3: CASSRTTLQETQYF. The CDR3 DNA sequence: TGTGCCAGCAGTCGGACAACCCTGCAAGAGACCCAGTACTTC.

V is TRBV7-3 and J is TRBJ1-1, with D perhaps matching TRBD1 (5 bases). Germline V gene data show CDR1 as SGHTA and CDR2 as FQGTGA. V shed 5 bases and J shed 1 base, with 14 bases lying between them. This CDR3 has 15 residues. The CDR3 is CASSLLGTRNTEAFF. CDR3 DNA sequence: TGTGCCAGCAGCCTACTGGGGACGAGGAACACTGAAGCTTTCTTT.

A few counts support this clonotype. V is TRBV24-1 and J is TRBJ1-5; 9 bases are a match to TRBD1. Germline V gives CDR1 KGHDR, CDR2 SFDVKD. Trimming took 11 bases from V and 4 from J; bases not matched to a gene: 11. The CDR3 is 15 amino acids. CDR3 protein: CASRSTGGWNQPQHF. In nucleotides, the CDR3 is TGTGCCAGCAGAAGCACAGGGGGCTGGAATCAGCCCCAGCATTTT.

This clonotype occurred many times. The gene calls are TRBV7-9 and TRBJ1-2; 7 bases align to TRBD1. From germline, CDR1 is SEHNR and CDR2 FQNEAQ (reference sequence). The V segment lost 5 bases and the J segment 8 bases; nucleotides outside the gene matches: 2. The CDR3 covers 11 residues. The CDR3 spells CASSDREGYTF. In nucleotides, the CDR3 is TGTGCCAGCAGCGACAGGGAAGGCTACACCTTC.

This chain connects TRBV20-1 to TRBJ2-7; D is unclear. CDR3 length: 14 residues. Trimming shortened V by 7 bases and J by 5 bases, and 21 bases separated the two germline ends. Germline V gene lookup returns CDR1 DFQATT and CDR2 SNEGSKA (reference sequence). CDR3 bases: TGCAGTGTGAGGAGAGAAGGCACTTTCGACGAGCAGTACTTC. This gives the protein CSVRREGTFDEQYF.

This clonotype appeared many times. The DNA of the CDR3 is TGTGCCACCAGCTCCCTGGCGGCAGGACCTGGAAACACCATATATTTT. Translation: CATSSLAAGPGNTIYF. V and J are TRBV15 and TRBJ1-3; no clear D. V gave up 5 bases and J gave up 2 bases, with 16 bases separating them. CDR1 and CDR2 from the germline V gene are LNHNV and YYDKDF (reference sequence). This CDR3 spans 16 amino acids.

This clonotype was counted ten times or more. This chain connects TRBV7-2 to TRBJ1-5; D not resolved. The CDR3 contains 13 residues. Germline CDR1 reads SGHTA; CDR2 reads FQGNSA. V was clipped by 8 bases and J by 4 bases, with 12 bases between them. The CDR3 DNA follows: TGTGCCAGCGCTGCTGAGGGAAATCAGCCCCAGCATTTT. Amino acid sequence: CASAAEGNQPQHF.

To note about this clonotype: A read error may explain this, as a much larger clone is one base away. The chain uses TRBV7-9 and TRBJ1-4, with 9 nucleotides matching TRBD1. The CDR3 sequence is 13 residues long. The germline gives CDR1 SEHNR, CDR2 FQNEAQ (reference sequence). As DNA, the CDR3 is TGTGCCAGCAGCTTGACAGGGGGAGAAAAACTGGTTTTT. Translation gives CASSLTGGEKLVF.

This clonotype was counted a few times. The J gene is TRBJ2-2, the V gene TRBV24-1, with 10 bases that match TRBD1. CDR1 is KGHDR, CDR2 SFDVKD, per germline. The CDR3 sequence is 16 residues long. V shed 5 bases and J 6 bases; nucleotides not matched to a gene: 8. The CDR3 reads CATSGIGQGEPGELFF. The CDR3 DNA sequence: TGTGCCACCAGTGGTATCGGACAGGGGGAACCCGGGGAGCTGTTTTTT.

The chain carries TRBV29-1 and TRBJ2-7, with D maybe TRBD1 (6 bases). Germline CDR1 is SQVTM and CDR2 is ANQGSEA. The CDR3 extends over 15 amino acids. CDR3 amino acids: CASSQVQGPDYEQYF. CDR3 DNA: TGCGCCAGCAGCCAAGTACAGGGCCCAGACTACGAGCAGTACTTC.

This clonotype was seen more than once but under ten times. This chain uses TRBV5-8 with TRBJ1-2; the match to TRBD1 covers 7 bases. The V and J ends lost 5 bases and 6 bases, in that order; junction bases with no gene match: 10. Germline CDR1 is SGHTS and CDR2 is YDEGEE. The CDR3 is made up of 14 amino acids. The CDR3 loop is CASSKGQQDHGYTF. CDR3 DNA: TGTGCCAGCAGTAAGGGACAGCAAGACCATGGCTACACCTTC.